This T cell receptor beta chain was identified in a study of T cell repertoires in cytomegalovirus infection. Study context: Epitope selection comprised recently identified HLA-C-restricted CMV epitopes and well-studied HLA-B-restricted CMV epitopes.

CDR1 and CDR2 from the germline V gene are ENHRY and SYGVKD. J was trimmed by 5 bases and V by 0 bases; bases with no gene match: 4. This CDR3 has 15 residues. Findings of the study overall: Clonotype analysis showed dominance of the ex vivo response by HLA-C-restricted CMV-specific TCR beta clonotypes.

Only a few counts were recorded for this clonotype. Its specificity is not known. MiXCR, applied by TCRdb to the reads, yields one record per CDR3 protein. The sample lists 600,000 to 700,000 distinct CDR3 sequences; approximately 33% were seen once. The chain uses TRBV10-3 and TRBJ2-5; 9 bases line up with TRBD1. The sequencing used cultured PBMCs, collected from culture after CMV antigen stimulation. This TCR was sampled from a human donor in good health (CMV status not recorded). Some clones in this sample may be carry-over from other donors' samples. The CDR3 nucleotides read TGTGCCATCAGTGAGTCGGGTGGACAGGGGGAGACCCAGTACTTC. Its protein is CAISESGGQGETQYF.